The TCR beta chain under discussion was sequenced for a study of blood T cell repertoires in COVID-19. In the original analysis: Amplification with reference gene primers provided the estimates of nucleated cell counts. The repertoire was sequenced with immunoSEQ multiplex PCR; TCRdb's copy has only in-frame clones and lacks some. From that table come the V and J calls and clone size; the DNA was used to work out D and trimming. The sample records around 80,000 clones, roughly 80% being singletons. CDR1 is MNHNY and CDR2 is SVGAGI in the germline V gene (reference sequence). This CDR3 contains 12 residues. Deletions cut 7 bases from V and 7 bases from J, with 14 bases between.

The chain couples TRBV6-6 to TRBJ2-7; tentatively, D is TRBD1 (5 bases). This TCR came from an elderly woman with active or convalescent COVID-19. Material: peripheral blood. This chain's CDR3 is CASTQGDLEQYF. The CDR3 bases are TGTGCCAGCACCCAAGGGGATTTGGAGCAGTACTTC.